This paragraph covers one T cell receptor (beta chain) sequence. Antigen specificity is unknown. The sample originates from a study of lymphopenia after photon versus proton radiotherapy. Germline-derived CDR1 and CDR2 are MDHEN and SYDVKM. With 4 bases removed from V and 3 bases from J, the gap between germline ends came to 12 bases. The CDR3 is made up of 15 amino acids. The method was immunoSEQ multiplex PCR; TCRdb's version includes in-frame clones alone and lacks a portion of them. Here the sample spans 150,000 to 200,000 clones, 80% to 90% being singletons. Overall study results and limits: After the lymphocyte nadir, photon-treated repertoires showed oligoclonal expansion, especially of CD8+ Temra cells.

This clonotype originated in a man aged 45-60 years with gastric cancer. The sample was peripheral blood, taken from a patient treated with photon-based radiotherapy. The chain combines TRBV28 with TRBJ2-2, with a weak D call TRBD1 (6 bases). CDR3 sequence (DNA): TGTGCCAGCAGTTACACAGGGAGCTACACCGGGGAGCTGTTTTTT. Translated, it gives CASSYTGSYTGELFF. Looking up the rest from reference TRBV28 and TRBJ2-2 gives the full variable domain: DVKVTQSSRYLVKRTGEKVFLECVQDMDHENMFWYRQDPGLGLRLIYFSYDVKMKEKGDIPEGYSVSREKKERFSLILESASTNQTSMYLCASSYTGSYTGELFFGEGSRLTVL.